The clone carrying this T cell receptor beta chain was seen only a few times. Its antigen remains unidentified. This entry comes from a study of long-term antiretroviral therapy in people with HIV. Trimming left V 2 bases short and J 3 bases short, with 8 bases between. Looked up from germline, CDR1 is MNHEY and CDR2 is SMNVEV (reference sequence). The CDR3 is 13 amino acids. Study-wide results and limits: Relative to transplant donor controls, diversity remained lower despite increasing after ART.

Assay version v3.0 of immunoSEQ was used, and it was run at survey level. Using immunoSEQ multiplex PCR, the repertoire was profiled, and TCRdb retains in-frame clones only, with some absent. The data show 25,000 to 35,000 clones, roughly 87% seen once. This TCR was sampled from a man aged 45-60 years with HIV. The J gene is TRBJ2-7, the V gene TRBV27; TRBD2 is a possible D gene (6 bases). The specimen was unsorted PBMCs, collected 2 years after starting antiretroviral therapy. CDR3 bases: TGTGCCAGCAGTTTAGGGAGGAACTACGAGCAGTACTTC. Its translation is CASSLGRNYEQYF.